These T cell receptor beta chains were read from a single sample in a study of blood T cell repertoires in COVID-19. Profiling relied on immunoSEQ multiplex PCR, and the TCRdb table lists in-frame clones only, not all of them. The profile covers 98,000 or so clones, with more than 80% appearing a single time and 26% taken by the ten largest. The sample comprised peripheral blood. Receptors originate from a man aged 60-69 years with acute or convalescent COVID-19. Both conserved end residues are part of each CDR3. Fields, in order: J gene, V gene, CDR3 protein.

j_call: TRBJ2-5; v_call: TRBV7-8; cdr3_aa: CASFPAGGETQYF
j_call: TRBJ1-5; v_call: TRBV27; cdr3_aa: CASSPDREKPQHF
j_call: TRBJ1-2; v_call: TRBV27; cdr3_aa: CASSLSRGVVYGYTF
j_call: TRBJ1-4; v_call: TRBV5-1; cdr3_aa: CASSSQGPTNEKLFF
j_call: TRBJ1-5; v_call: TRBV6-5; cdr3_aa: CASRRDSIDQPQHF
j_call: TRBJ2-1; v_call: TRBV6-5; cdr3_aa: CASRRDRASYNEQFF
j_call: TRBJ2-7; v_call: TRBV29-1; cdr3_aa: CSVRTGVIDEQYF
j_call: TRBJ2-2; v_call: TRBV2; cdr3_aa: CASSEAGTGVDGELFF
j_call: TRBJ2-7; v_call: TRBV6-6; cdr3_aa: CASSTPSGGEQYF
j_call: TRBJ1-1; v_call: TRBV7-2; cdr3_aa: CASSFQANTEAFF
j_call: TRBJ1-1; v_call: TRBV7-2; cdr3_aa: CASSPREGPNTEAFF
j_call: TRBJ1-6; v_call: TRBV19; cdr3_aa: CASNGLQYSPLHF
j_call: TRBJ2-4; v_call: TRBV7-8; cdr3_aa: CASSPRPNTGRPLAKNIQYF
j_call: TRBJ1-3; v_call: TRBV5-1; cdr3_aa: CASSFTGKDRGPSGNTIYF
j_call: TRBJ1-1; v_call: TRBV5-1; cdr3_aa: CASSLGTGSMNTEAFF
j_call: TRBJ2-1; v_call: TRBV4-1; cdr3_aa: CASSPRTVSAPYNEQFF
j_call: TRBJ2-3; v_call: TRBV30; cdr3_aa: CAWSAGLSTDTQYF
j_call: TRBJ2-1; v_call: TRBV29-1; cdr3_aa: CSTGLAGLHGEQFF
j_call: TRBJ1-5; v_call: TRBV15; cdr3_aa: CATSSRDRGLSNQPQHF
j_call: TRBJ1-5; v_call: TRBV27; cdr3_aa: CASRTGGSNQPQHF
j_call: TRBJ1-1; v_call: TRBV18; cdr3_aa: CASSLVWGGAFF
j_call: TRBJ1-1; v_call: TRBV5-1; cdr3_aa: CASSPGDRVGTEAFF
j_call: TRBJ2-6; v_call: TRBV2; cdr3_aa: CASSQGHPGANVLTF
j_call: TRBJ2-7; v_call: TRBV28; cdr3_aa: CASSFIAGRSYEQYF
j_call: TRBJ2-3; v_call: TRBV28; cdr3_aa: CASSLAGFSTDTQYF
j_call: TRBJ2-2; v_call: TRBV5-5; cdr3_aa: CASSLVREGTGELFF
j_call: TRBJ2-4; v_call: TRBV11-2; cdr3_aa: CASSLVTEIQNIQYF
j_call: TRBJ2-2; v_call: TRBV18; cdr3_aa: CASSNAGDTGELFF
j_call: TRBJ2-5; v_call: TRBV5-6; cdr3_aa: CASRIAGLAGRQETQYF
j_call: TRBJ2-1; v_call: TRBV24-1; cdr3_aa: CATSDRQPRGYNEQFF
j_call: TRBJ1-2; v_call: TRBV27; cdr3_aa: CASSLLGVNYGYTF
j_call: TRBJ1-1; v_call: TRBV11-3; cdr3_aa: CASSIEGTGEKRRTEAFF
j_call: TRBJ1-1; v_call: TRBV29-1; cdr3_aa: CSGGQFMNTEAFF
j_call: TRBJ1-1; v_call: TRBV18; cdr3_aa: CASSPQSLEAFF
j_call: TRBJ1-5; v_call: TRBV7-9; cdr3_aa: CASSYSGSPQHF
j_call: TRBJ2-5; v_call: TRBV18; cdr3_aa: CASSPRLALETQYF
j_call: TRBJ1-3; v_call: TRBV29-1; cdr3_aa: CSVEDHRQGALGNTIYF
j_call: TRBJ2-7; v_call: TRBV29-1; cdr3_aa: CSVGRSGQGRSYEQYF
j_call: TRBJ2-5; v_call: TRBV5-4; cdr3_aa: CASSLSPGETQYF
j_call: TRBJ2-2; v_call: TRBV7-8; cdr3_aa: CASSLLGLAANRELFF
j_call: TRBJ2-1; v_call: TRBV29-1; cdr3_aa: CSVETSGNVQFF
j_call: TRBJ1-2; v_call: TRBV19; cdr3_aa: CASSTGTANVNYGYTF
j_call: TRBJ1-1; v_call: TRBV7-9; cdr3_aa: CASSSRGGGGTEAFF